The sequence of this TCR beta chain was determined in a study of shared clonotypes between healthy human individuals (dated by TCRdb to about 2020). Some background on the complete study: The cohort comprised two women and three men aged 18 to 49 years. Libraries were prepared and TCR repertoires were sequenced by different laboratories using diverse techniques, in order to increase sequencing depth and limit assay-specific biases. To estimate repertoire size and how much clonotypes are shared between individuals, the study performed deep sequencing of blood TCR repertoires from a handful of healthy adults. Per donor, three plates each were used for CD4 naive and CD4 memory, two for CD8 naive, and one for CD8 memory. Leukapheresis yielded between about 0.9 and 9 billion PBMCs per donor. Broader findings and caveats from the paper: Rarefaction of sorted-subset datasets indicated incomplete sequencing despite the large sequencing depth. Only blood was sampled, and tissue TCR repertoires likely differ from those in blood. Naive subsets generally had larger estimated clonotype richness than memory subsets did. Higher generation probabilities were observed for clonotypes shared by all four sorted-subset donors than for non-shared clonotypes. The small number of donors limited the genetic and exposure-history diversity represented. Across four donors, approximately 5% of naive CD4, roughly 3.4% of naive CD8, about 2% of memory CD4, and 0.3% to 0.45% of memory CD8 clonotypes were shared. Based on pairwise subsampling, the degree of clonotype sharing among donors was expected to be affected by sequencing depth.

About this clone: The clone's antigen remains unknown. Base qualities are not provided; no much larger clone lies one nucleotide away.

TCR CDR3 regions were amplified from genomic DNA by multiplex PCR using the deep immunoSEQ assay. Extracted genomic DNA from each cell subset was spread evenly across all wells of several immunoSEQ 96-well plates, with each plate serving as a replicate. For sorted subsets, each replicate PCR was loaded with 200 to 250 ng genomic DNA, equivalent to 30,000 or so T cell genomes. Purified libraries were quantified with a Qubit 3.0 fluorometer, sized on a Bioanalyzer 2100, and re-quantified with the KAPA Library Quantification kit. Every immunoSEQ 96-well plate was sequenced on a dedicated single-read 150-cycle Illumina NextSeq 550 flow cell. In the original analysis: Because the immunoSEQ output included only junctional sequences and no quality scores, the filtering could not be the same as the filtering used for full-length reads. To assign V/J genes and CDR3, sequences were annotated using PyIR, a Python wrapper for IgBLAST v1.9, with IMGT germline references. Reads were removed for weak V/J assignments (E-value above 1e-6), missing CDR3, stop codons, out-of-frame junctions, or ambiguous translated residues. V3J clonotypes were defined by identical inferred V gene, J gene, and CDR3 amino acid sequence. The percentage overlap between two repertoires was calculated by dividing the number of shared unique clonotypes by the size of the smaller repertoire. Three approaches were used to assess repertoire richness: RTK rarefaction, the Chao1 estimator, and Recon v2.1 estimates of unobserved clonotypes. Generation probabilities for all TCRbeta clonotypes obtained by the gDNA method from a handful of donors were computed using OLGA. Entries here come from immuneACCESS through TCRdb and include only in-frame sequences with V and J called. Some clones fail to appear in such tables; in the studies checked, an unresolved V gene covers under half of the shortfall, and the cause of the remainder is unknown. That table gives V, J and clone size, and the DNA gave D and trimming. The sample table holds about 610,000 clones, of which around 96% were seen once. The ten largest clonotypes hold 0.11% of the sample.

The CDR3 sequence holds 13 residues, the cysteine and phenylalanine included. Of all the DNA, just the CDR3 is kept, 39 bases in frame from base 1. V gives up 1 base and J gives up 7 bases, and the segment between their germline ends measures 11 bases. The germline V gene specifies MNHNS as CDR1 and SASEGT as CDR2. CD8 naive samples were obtained by positive selection for CCR7 among CD45RO-negative cells, yielding a CD45RA+CCR7+ population from which TemRA cells were excluded. Healthy HIV-negative adults with no recently reported acute infections or vaccinations were included as donors. Only Caucasian adults living in Nashville, Tennessee, USA were represented among the donors. Blood was obtained by leukapheresis, after which PBMCs were separated by Ficoll-Histopaque density gradient centrifugation and cryopreserved in liquid nitrogen vapor phase. Analytical flow cytometry was used to check the purity and quantity of every magnetically sorted T cell population. Genomic DNA was isolated from every sorted fraction and measured by UV absorbance on a Nanodrop 2000c.

Here the chain combines TRBV6-1 and TRBJ2-7, with the D call perhaps TRBD1 or TRBD2, each one matching 5 bases. This clonotype originated in a woman aged 25 to 39 in good health. Source material: naive CD8+ T cells sorted from blood. Interpreted using the paper, the cell subset or site label stands for: CD45RA+CCR7+. The CDR3 is CASSEVGGAEQYF. The bases are TGTGCCAGCAGTGAAGTTGGGGGAGCAGAGCAGTACTTC.